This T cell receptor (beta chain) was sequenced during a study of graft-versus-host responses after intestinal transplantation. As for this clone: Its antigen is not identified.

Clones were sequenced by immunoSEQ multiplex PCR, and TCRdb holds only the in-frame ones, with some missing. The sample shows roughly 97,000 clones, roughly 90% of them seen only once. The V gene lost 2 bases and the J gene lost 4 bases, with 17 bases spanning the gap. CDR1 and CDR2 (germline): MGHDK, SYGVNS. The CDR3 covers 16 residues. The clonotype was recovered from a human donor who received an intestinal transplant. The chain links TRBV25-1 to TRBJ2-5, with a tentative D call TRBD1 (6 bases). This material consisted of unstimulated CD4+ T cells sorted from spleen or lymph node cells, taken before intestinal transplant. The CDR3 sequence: CASSEQKGGVRETQYF. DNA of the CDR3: TGTGCCAGCAGTGAACAGAAAGGGGGAGTGAGAGAGACCCAGTACTTC.